Listed below are T cell receptor beta chains from one sample, sequenced in a study of regulatory T cells in long-lasting Graves disease. Each CDR3 protein is one row after TCRdb ran MiXCR on the multiplex PCR reads. Found here are hundreds of thousands of distinct CDR3 sequences, 16% of them singletons; the top ten hold under 20%. The same sample was also used in a study of T cells in Graves' hyperthyroidism and ophthalmopathy.

The sequencing used peripheral blood mononuclear cells (PBMCs), collected at new diagnosis, from a patient treated with antithyroid drugs. The receptors shown here come from a woman aged 30 to 39 with Graves disease. Each CDR3 is given with its conserved first and last residue. D genes are given only for firm matches. Rows may omit the clone size; those that give it use once, few, many or a size class.

length	J	V	D	size	DNA	CDR3
12	TRBJ2-7	TRBV20-1	.	.	TGCAGTGCTAGGTCGATGGGAGACGAGCAGTACTTC	CSARSMGDEQYF
12	TRBJ1-1	TRBV20-1	.	few	TGCAGTGCTAGCCAGGCGCGCACTGAAGCTTTCTTT	CSASQARTEAFF
13	TRBJ1-5	TRBV29-1	TRBD1	many	TGCAGCGTGGGACAGGATAGCAATCAGCCCCAGCATTTT	CSVGQDSNQPQHF
13	TRBJ1-6	TRBV6-1	.	many	TGTGCCGGGCAGGAAGTCTATAATTCACCCCTCCACTTT	CAGQEVYNSPLHF
16	TRBJ2-1	TRBV7-3	.	.	TGTGCCAGCAGCTCTTACACCGGGACAACGAACAATGAGCAGTTCTTC	CASSSYTGTTNNEQFF
13	TRBJ1-5	TRBV28	.	many	TGTGCCAGCCAATTCCGGGACACCCAGCCCCAGCATTTT	CASQFRDTQPQHF
14	TRBJ2-7	TRBV6-5	.	few	TGTGCCAGCAGTTACTCCTGGAGCTCCTACGAGCAGTACTTC	CASSYSWSSYEQYF
15	TRBJ2-7	TRBV28	TRBD1	.	TGTGCCAGCAGTTTAGGATCGGCAGGGGGCCAAGAGCAGTACTTC	CASSLGSAGGQEQYF
15	TRBJ2-4	TRBV28	TRBD1	few	TGTGCCAGCAGTGGGACAGGTCTAGCCAAAAACATTCAGTACTTC	CASSGTGLAKNIQYF
14	TRBJ1-5	TRBV20-1	.	few	TGCAGTGCTAGAGTTGCGGGGCCTAATCAGCCCCAGCATTTT	CSARVAGPNQPQHF
15	TRBJ2-3	TRBV28	.	.	TGTGCCAGCAGTTCTTATAAAATCCCCACAGATACGCAGTATTTT	CASSSYKIPTDTQYF
16	TRBJ2-7	TRBV14	.	.	TGTGCCAGCAGCCAATGGGGAGGATCAAGGTACTACGAGCAGTACTTC	CASSQWGGSRYYEQYF
13	TRBJ2-3	TRBV20-1	.	few	TGCAGTGCTAGTCTGGGTATCACAGATACGCAGTATTTT	CSASLGITDTQYF
15	TRBJ1-2	TRBV6-1	TRBD1	many	TGTGCCAGCAGTCCGGGACAGGTGTATATCTATGGCTACACCTTC	CASSPGQVYIYGYTF
15	TRBJ2-1	TRBV5-1	TRBD2	few	TGCGCCAGCAGTTGGGTAGCGGGAGAGTTTAATGAGCAGTTCTTC	CASSWVAGEFNEQFF
14	TRBJ2-1	TRBV5-1	.	many	TGCGCCAGCCGAGGGGGCGGGAGAGACAATGAGCAGTTCTTC	CASRGGGRDNEQFF
15	TRBJ1-3	TRBV4-1	.	.	TGCGCCAGCAGCCCAGAACGGAGCTCTGGAAACACCATATATTTT	CASSPERSSGNTIYF